The 2 T cell receptor beta chains in this list originate from one sample, sequenced in a study of Ad26.COV2.S vaccination and SARS-CoV-2 variants. The repertoire was sequenced with immunoSEQ multiplex PCR; TCRdb's copy has only in-frame clones and lacks some. The data show over 450,000 clones, roughly 87% seen once. Treatment: roughly 20 received Ad26.COV2.S at low or high dose, single or two shots; about 5 received placebo; per-sample allocation not given. At day 63 after the first vaccine or placebo injection, samples were drawn. Material: peripheral blood, obtained in a trial of Ad26.COV2.S vaccine versus placebo. The source of these receptors is a person aged 18 to 59 who received the Ad26.COV2.S COVID-19 vaccine or a placebo.

V usage is TRBV7-2 and J usage is TRBJ2-3; 8 bases match TRBD2. From germline, CDR1 is SGHTA and CDR2 FQGNSA. This CDR3 region has 15 residues. With 1 base clipped from V and 4 bases from J, the junction kept 4 bases outside the gene matches. The CDR3 here is CASSLVGTRADTQYF. CDR3 DNA sequence: TGTGCCAGCAGCTTAGTGGGGACTAGGGCAGATACGCAGTATTTT.

V usage is TRBV3-1 (or the pseudogene TRBV3-2) and J usage is TRBJ2-5; no clear D. Looked up from germline, CDR1 is LGHDT and CDR2 is YNNKEL (reference sequence). The CDR3 has 17 amino acids. Trimming shortened V by 2 bases and J by 2 bases, and 18 bases separated the two germline ends. The CDR3 is CASSQKRVTALQETQYF. CDR3 DNA: TGTGCCAGCAGCCAAAAACGTGTCACAGCTTTACAAGAGACCCAGTACTTC.